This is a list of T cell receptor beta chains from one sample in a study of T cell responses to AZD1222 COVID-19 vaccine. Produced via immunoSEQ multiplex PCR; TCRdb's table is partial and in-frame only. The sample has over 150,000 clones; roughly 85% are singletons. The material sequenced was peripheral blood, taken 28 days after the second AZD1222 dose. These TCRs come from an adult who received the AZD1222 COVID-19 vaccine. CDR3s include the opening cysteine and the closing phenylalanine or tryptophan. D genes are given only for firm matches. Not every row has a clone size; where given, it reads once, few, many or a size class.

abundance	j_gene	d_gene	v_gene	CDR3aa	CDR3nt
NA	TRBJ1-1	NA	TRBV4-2	CASSQEEGSNTEAFF	TGTGCCAGCAGCCAAGAAGAGGGGTCGAACACTGAAGCTTTCTTT
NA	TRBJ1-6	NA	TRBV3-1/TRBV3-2	CASSQTPSSYNSPLHF	TGTGCCAGCAGCCAAACCCCAAGCTCCTATAATTCACCCCTCCACTTT
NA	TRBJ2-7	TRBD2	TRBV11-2	CASSAGGAYEQYF	TGTGCCAGCAGCGCCGGGGGGGCCTACGAGCAGTACTTC
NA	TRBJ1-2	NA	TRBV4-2	CASSPTAEGTIYGYTF	TGTGCCAGCAGCCCAACGGCGGAGGGGACGATCTATGGCTACACCTTC
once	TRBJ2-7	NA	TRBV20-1	CSAGFRGEQYF	TGCAGTGCTGGTTTCCGTGGCGAGCAGTACTTC
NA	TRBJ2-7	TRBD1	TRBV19	CASSIGTGGYYEQYF	TGTGCCAGTAGTATCGGGACAGGGGGTTATTACGAGCAGTACTTC
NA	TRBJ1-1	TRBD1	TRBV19	CASSRLTGVNTEAFF	TGTGCCAGTAGCCGCCTGACAGGGGTCAACACTGAAGCTTTCTTT
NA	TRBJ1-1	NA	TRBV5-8	CASSLAPRGTEAFF	TGTGCCAGCAGCTTAGCTCCCAGAGGCACTGAAGCTTTCTTT
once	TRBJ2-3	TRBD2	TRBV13	CASSLVAGGRDTQYF	TGTGCCAGCAGCTTAGTAGCGGGGGGGCGAGATACGCAGTATTTT
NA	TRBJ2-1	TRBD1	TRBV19	CASTMGTGGSSEQFF	TGTGCCAGTACAATGGGGACAGGGGGGAGTAGTGAGCAGTTCTTC
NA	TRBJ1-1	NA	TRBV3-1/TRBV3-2	CASSSRDKNTEAFF	TGTGCCAGCAGCTCCCGGGACAAGAACACTGAAGCTTTCTTT
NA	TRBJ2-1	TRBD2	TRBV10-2	CASRGGRGNEQFF	TGCGCCAGCCGGGGGGGGCGGGGGAATGAGCAGTTCTTC
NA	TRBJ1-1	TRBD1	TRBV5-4	CASSWTGGVTEAFF	TGTGCCAGCAGCTGGACAGGTGGGGTCACTGAAGCTTTCTTT
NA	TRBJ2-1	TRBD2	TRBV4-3	CASSDNALSGGYNEQFF	TGCGCCAGCAGCGACAACGCCCTCAGCGGGGGTTATAATGAGCAGTTCTTC
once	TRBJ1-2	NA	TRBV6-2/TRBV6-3	CASSFRFDWAYGYTF	TGTGCCAGCAGTTTCAGGTTTGACTGGGCCTATGGCTACACCTTC
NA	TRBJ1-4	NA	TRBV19	CASSTVGRDTLLPGKLFF	TGTGCCAGTAGTACCGTGGGCAGAGATACACTTCTTCCAGGAAAACTGTTTTTT
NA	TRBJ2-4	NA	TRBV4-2	CASSQGVEDSKNIQYF	TGTGCCAGCAGCCAAGGGGTAGAGGACAGCAAAAACATTCAGTACTTC
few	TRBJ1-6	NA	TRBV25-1	CASTRQVLQYNSPLHF	TGTGCCAGCACACGACAGGTACTCCAATATAATTCACCCCTCCACTTT
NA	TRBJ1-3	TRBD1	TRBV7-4	CASSSQGQGVFRNTIYF	TGTGCCAGCAGCTCTCAGGGACAGGGGGTTTTTAGAAACACCATATATTTT
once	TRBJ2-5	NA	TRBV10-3	CAISESLPARGSRETQYF	TGTGCCATCAGTGAGTCCTTGCCGGCCAGGGGAAGCAGGGAGACCCAGTACTTC
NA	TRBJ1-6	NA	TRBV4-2	CASSERSYNSPLHF	TGTGCCAGCAGCGAGAGATCTTATAATTCACCCCTCCACTTT
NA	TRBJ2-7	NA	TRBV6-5	CASTPGNGAYEQYF	TGTGCCAGCACTCCCGGGAACGGGGCCTACGAGCAGTACTTC
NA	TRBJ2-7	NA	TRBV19	CASSDFRRQYF	TGTGCCAGTAGTGACTTTAGGCGACAGTACTTC
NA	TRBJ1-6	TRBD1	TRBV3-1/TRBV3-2	CASSLRDSNSPLHF	TGTGCCAGCAGCCTAAGGGACAGCAATTCACCCCTCCACTTT
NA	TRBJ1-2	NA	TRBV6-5	CASSYKEGSGYTF	TGTGCCAGCAGTTACAAGGAGGGCTCTGGCTACACCTTC
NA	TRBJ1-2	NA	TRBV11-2	CASSPRPRGDGYTF	TGTGCCAGCAGCCCCAGACCGAGGGGGGATGGCTACACCTTC
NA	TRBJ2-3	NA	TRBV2	CASSGQQGPYTDTQYF	TGTGCCAGCAGTGGCCAGCAGGGGCCGTACACAGATACGCAGTATTTT
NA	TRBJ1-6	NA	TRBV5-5	CASSLQPSGSPLHF	TGTGCCAGCAGCTTGCAGCCCTCGGGTTCACCCCTCCACTTT
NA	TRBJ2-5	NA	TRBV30	CAWGGEGRETQYF	TGTGCCTGGGGGGGTGAGGGGAGAGAGACCCAGTACTTC
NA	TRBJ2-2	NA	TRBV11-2	CASNPGTYFFANTGELFF	TGTGCCAGCAACCCCGGGACTTACTTCTTCGCGAACACCGGGGAGCTGTTTTTT
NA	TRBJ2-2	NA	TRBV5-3	CARSLRAGELFF	TGTGCCAGAAGCTTGAGGGCCGGGGAGCTGTTTTTT
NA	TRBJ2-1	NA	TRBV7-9	CASRRPTRYEQFF	TGTGCCAGCCGCCGGCCGACTAGGTATGAGCAGTTCTTC
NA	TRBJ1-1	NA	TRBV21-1	CASSKGGGTGEMNTEAFF	TGTGCCAGCAGCAAAGGGGGAGGGACAGGGGAGATGAACACTGAAGCTTTCTTT
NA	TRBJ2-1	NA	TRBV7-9	CASSFRGVEQFF	TGTGCCAGCAGCTTCCGAGGGGTTGAGCAGTTCTTC
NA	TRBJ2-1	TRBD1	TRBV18	CASSAPGTGGEFF	TGTGCCAGCTCAGCACCAGGGACAGGGGGCGAGTTCTTC
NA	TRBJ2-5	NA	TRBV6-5	CAGRVTGQETQYF	TGTGCCGGCAGGGTAACGGGGCAAGAGACCCAGTACTTC
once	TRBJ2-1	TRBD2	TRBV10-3	CATSGGASYNEQFF	TGTGCCACTAGCGGGGGGGCCTCCTACAATGAGCAGTTCTTC
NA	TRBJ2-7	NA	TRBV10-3	CAITREGSGSYEQYF	TGTGCCATCACCAGAGAAGGGTCTGGGTCCTACGAGCAGTACTTC
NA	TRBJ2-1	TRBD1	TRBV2	CASSASPGQPNEQFF	TGTGCCAGCAGCGCCTCCCCGGGACAGCCCAATGAGCAGTTCTTC
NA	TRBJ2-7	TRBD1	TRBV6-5	CASNPGTVDYEQYF	TGTGCCAGCAACCCCGGGACAGTAGATTACGAGCAGTACTTC
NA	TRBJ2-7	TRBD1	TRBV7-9	CASSDPGQGSYEQYF	TGTGCCAGCAGCGACCCGGGACAGGGGTCCTACGAGCAGTACTTC
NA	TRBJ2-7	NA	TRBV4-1	CASSQEWIGNDEQYF	TGCGCCAGCAGCCAAGAATGGATCGGGAATGACGAGCAGTACTTC
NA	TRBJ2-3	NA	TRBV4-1	CASSQDRLVLDTQYF	TGCGCCAGCAGCCAAGATCGACTAGTTCTGGATACGCAGTATTTT
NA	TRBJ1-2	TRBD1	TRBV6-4	CASTGGQGVGYTF	TGTGCCAGCACCGGGGGACAGGGGGTCGGCTACACCTTC
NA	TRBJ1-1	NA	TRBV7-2	CASSLYESGEAFF	TGTGCCAGCAGCTTATACGAATCTGGTGAAGCTTTCTTT
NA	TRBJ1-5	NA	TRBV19	CASSVSSNQPQHF	TGTGCCAGTAGTGTAAGCTCTAATCAGCCCCAGCATTTT
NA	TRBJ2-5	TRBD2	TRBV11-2	CASSLGGGYTQETQYF	TGTGCCAGCAGCTTAGGCGGGGGTTACACCCAAGAGACCCAGTACTTC
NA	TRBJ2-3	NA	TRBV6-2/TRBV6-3	CASSPTGTWVRTDTQYF	TGTGCCAGCAGCCCCACAGGGACCTGGGTTCGCACAGATACGCAGTATTTT
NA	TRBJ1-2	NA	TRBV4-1	CASSQVSNYGYTF	TGCGCCAGCAGCCAAGTATCTAACTATGGCTACACCTTC
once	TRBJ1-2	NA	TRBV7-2	CASSLQYNYGYTF	TGTGCCAGCAGCCTACAGTATAACTATGGCTACACCTTC
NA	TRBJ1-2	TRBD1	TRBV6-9	CASSYGQVPGYTF	TGTGCCAGCAGCTATGGACAGGTCCCTGGCTACACCTTC
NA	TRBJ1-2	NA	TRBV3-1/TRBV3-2	CASSQDLLGRNDYTF	TGTGCCAGCAGCCAAGACCTCCTGGGGAGGAATGACTACACCTTC
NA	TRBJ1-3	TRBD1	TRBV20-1	CSASGWGLGQGAFSGNTIYF	TGCAGTGCTAGTGGATGGGGGTTAGGACAGGGGGCCTTCTCTGGAAACACCATATATTTT
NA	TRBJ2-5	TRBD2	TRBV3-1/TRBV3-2	CASSQDPRGGPETQYF	TGTGCCAGCAGCCAAGACCCGCGGGGGGGCCCTGAGACCCAGTACTTC
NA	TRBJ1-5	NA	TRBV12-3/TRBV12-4	CASSFSSNQPQHF	TGTGCCAGCAGCTTCAGTAGCAATCAGCCCCAGCATTTT
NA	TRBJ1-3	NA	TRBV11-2	CASSFDRSSGNTIYF	TGTGCCAGCAGCTTTGACAGGAGCTCTGGAAACACCATATATTTT
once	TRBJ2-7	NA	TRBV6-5	CASIWDEQYF	TGTGCCAGCATTTGGGACGAGCAGTACTTC